The 24 T cell receptor beta chains below were found in one sample sequenced in a study of T cell repertoires in cytomegalovirus infection (dated by TCRdb to between 2018 and 2021). Antigen specificity for these receptors is unknown. In the paper's terms, the treatment or condition label means: in vitro stimulation with specific CMV peptide epitopes to enrich CMV-specific T cells. Sequencing relied on an Illumina HiSeq 1500. Clones were called with MiXCR by TCRdb after fastp trimmed the public reads at Q25, and only in-frame beta chains were retained. CDR3 protein duplicates are merged, each entry listing the most common genes and DNA. The sample contains roughly 310,000 distinct CDR3 sequences, almost 30% of them found a single time. Around 20% of the sample goes to the ten largest clones. The input for sequencing was cultured PBMCs, taken from culture after CMV antigen stimulation. These receptors were taken from a human donor in good health (CMV status not recorded). Some clones in this sample may be carry-over from other donors' samples.

In this sample, this clonotype turned up a few times. The V call is TRBV6-1, the J call TRBJ2-3; no clear D. CDR1 and CDR2 (germline): MNHNS, SASEGT. The CDR3 has 15 amino acids. V lost 1 base and J 0 bases, leaving 8 bases between the germline ends. The CDR3 reads CASSEDYSSTDTQYF. The CDR3 nucleotides read TGTGCCAGCAGTGAAGACTATTCTAGCACAGATACGCAGTATTTT.

The chain carries TRBV29-1 and TRBJ2-7, with 7 bases lining up with TRBD1. Looked up from germline, CDR1 is SQVTM and CDR2 is ANQGSEA. This CDR3 has 12 amino acids. The junction had 2 bases not matched to a gene; V was cut back by 4 bases and J by 2 bases. The CDR3 DNA follows: TGCAGCGTTGGAACAGGGGCCTACGAGCAGTACTTC. It encodes CSVGTGAYEQYF.

The chain uses TRBV5-6 and TRBJ1-2; no clear D. The germline V and J ends were trimmed by 3 bases and 4 bases, with 13 bases remaining between them. Germline V lookup: CDR1 SGHDT, CDR2 YYEEEE. This CDR3 contains 14 residues. The CDR3 sequence: CASSSLGGFYGYTF. CDR3 sequence (DNA): TGTGCCAGCAGCTCGCTTGGAGGCTTCTATGGCTACACCTTC.

This clonotype was observed a few times. The V gene is TRBV20-1, the J gene TRBJ2-4; D tentatively fits TRBD1 or TRBD2 (6 bases each). There are 13 residues in the CDR3. Trimming took 6 bases from V and 9 from J, leaving 18 bases between them. Germline V gene lookup returns CDR1 DFQATT and CDR2 SNEGSKA (reference sequence). The chain's CDR3 is CSAREGGLVIQYF. The CDR3 DNA reads TGCAGTGCGCGCGAGGGGGGCCTAGTCATTCAGTACTTC.

This clonotype was counted at least ten times. The chain carries TRBV2 and TRBJ1-2; the D gene is possibly TRBD1 (5 bases). Trimming stripped 0 bases from V and 4 bases from J, with 6 bases between. There are 13 residues in the CDR3. Germline V gives CDR1 SNHLY, CDR2 FYNNEI. CDR3 region: CASSEAQGYGYTF. CDR3 DNA sequence: TGTGCCAGCAGTGAAGCTCAGGGCTATGGCTACACCTTC.

This clonotype was counted between two and nine times. This chain joins TRBV4-1 and TRBJ2-3, with D possibly TRBD1 on 5 matching bases. Trimming pared 0 bases from V and 6 bases from J, leaving 13 bases between. The CDR3 contains 15 residues. The germline gives CDR1 MGHRA, CDR2 YSYEKL. This CDR3 reads CASSQDGLAGDTQYF. In nucleotides, the CDR3 is TGCGCCAGCAGCCAAGATGGGTTAGCAGGGGATACGCAGTATTTT.

This clonotype was seen more than once but under ten times. The V gene is TRBV10-3, the J gene TRBJ2-3, with TRBD1 as a possible D gene (5 bases). In germline, CDR1 is ENHRY, CDR2 SYGVKD. V was cut by 2 bases and J by 4 bases, with 13 bases left in between. The CDR3 loop spans 15 amino acids. CDR3 bases: TGTGCCATCAGTGAGAGGCAGGGCGGTTCAGATACGCAGTATTTT. Protein product: CAISERQGGSDTQYF.

This clonotype was recorded a few times. The rearrangement joins TRBV7-8 to TRBJ1-4, with a possible D match to TRBD1 (6 bases). Germline V gene sequence: CDR1 SGHVS, CDR2 FQNEAQ. The CDR3 sequence is 14 residues long. V gave up 5 bases and J gave up 0 bases, with 7 bases separating them. This CDR3 reads CASSHRATNEKLFF. CDR3 nucleotides: TGTGCCAGCAGCCACAGGGCAACTAATGAAAAACTGTTTTTT. Filled out from reference TRBV7-8 and TRBJ1-4, the complete variable domain reads GAGVSQSPRYKVAKRGQDVALRCDPISGHVSLFWYQQALGQGPEFLTYFQNEAQLDKSGLPSDRFFAERPEGSVSTLKIQRTQQEDSAVYLCASSHRATNEKLFFGSGTQLSVL.

This clonotype was picked up one time. V gene TRBV25-1 combines with J gene TRBJ2-5; 8 nucleotides align to TRBD2. CDR1 is MGHDK, CDR2 SYGVNS, per germline. The V gene end was trimmed by 9 bases and the J gene end by 0 bases; junction bases not matched to a gene: 12. The CDR3 runs 16 residues. The CDR3 here is CASEAGVGAYQETQYF. CDR3 in DNA: TGTGCCAGTGAAGCGGGAGTCGGGGCCTACCAAGAGACCCAGTACTTC.

This clonotype was recorded at least ten times. The chain employs TRBV20-1 and TRBJ1-1, with D perhaps TRBD1 (6 bases). Trimming removed 4 bases at V and 7 bases at J, with 16 bases between. Germline values: CDR1 DFQATT, CDR2 SNEGSKA (reference sequence). The CDR3 contains 13 residues. CDR3 nucleotides: TGCAGTGCTATGAGAGGGGGAGTGTATGAAGCTTTCTTT. This gives the protein CSAMRGGVYEAFF.

In its sample, this clonotype was seen many times. The chain uses TRBV7-2 and TRBJ2-3; TRBD1 aligns across 9 bases. The CDR3 has 15 amino acids. J lost 3 bases, V lost 10 bases, and 11 bases had no gene match. From germline, CDR1 is SGHTA and CDR2 FQGNSA. The CDR3 DNA follows: TGTGCCATCGTAACCCGGGACAGGGAAACAGATACGCAGTATTTT. It yields the protein CAIVTRDRETDTQYF. The full variable domain, in which reference TRBV7-2 and TRBJ2-3 provide the parts outside the CDR3, is GAGVSQSPSNKVTEKGKDVELRCDPISGHTALYWYRQSLGQGLEFLIYFQGNSAPDKSGLPSDRFSAERTGGSVSTLTIQRTQQEDSAVYLCAIVTRDRETDTQYFGPGTRLTVL.

The chain carries TRBV2 and TRBJ2-2, with D perhaps matching TRBD2 (5 bases). V shed 1 base and J shed 5 bases, with 11 bases lying between them. Germline assignment: CDR1 SNHLY and CDR2 FYNNEI. This CDR3 is built from 15 residues. CDR3 sequence (DNA): TGTGCCAGCAGTGAAGGTGGACTTGCGACCGGGGAGCTGTTTTTT. Residues: CASSEGGLATGELFF.

This clonotype was seen at least ten times. CDR3 coding DNA: TGTGCCAGCAGCTTAGCCGACGGACTAGCGGGGGGGCATGAGCAGTTCTTC. Protein product: CASSLADGLAGGHEQFF. The chain carries TRBV7-2 and TRBJ2-1; 15 bases align to TRBD2. Per germline, CDR1 SGHTA and CDR2 FQGNSA. V lost 0 bases, J lost 8 bases, and 5 bases stayed unmatched. The CDR3 covers 17 residues.

This clonotype came up many times. The chain recombines TRBV7-8 with TRBJ1-3; a possible D gene is TRBD1 (6 bases). The CDR3 loop spans 17 amino acids. V was pared by 3 bases and J by 0 bases, with 15 bases between. Looked up from germline, CDR1 is SGHVS and CDR2 is FQNEAQ. The CDR3 is CASSLGRRQDSGNTIYF. The CDR3, as DNA: TGTGCCAGCAGCTTGGGCAGACGACAGGACTCTGGAAACACCATATATTTT.

This clonotype has more than one count but fewer than ten. The rearrangement joins TRBV7-8 to TRBJ2-7; no clear D. In germline, CDR1 is SGHVS, CDR2 FQNEAQ. The CDR3 is made up of 16 amino acids. V was clipped by 4 bases and J by 0 bases, with 16 bases between them. Here the CDR3 reads CASSSRPAFSSYEQYF. As DNA, the CDR3 is TGTGCCAGCAGCTCTCGGCCGGCGTTCAGCTCCTACGAGCAGTACTTC. Full variable domain (rest looked up from reference TRBV7-8 and TRBJ2-7): GAGVSQSPRYKVAKRGQDVALRCDPISGHVSLFWYQQALGQGPEFLTYFQNEAQLDKSGLPSDRFFAERPEGSVSTLKIQRTQQEDSAVYLCASSSRPAFSSYEQYFGPGTRLTVT.

The chain couples TRBV7-9 to TRBJ2-1, with D tentatively TRBD2 (6 bases). Deletions cut 4 bases from V and 4 bases from J, with 32 bases between. CDR3 length equals 21 residues. CDR1 is SEHNR and CDR2 is FQNEAQ in the germline V gene (reference sequence). CDR3 amino acids: CASSSGGPQRLPSRSYNEQFF. In DNA form, the CDR3 reads TGTGCCAGCAGCTCCGGGGGACCACAAAGACTCCCCTCCCGATCATACAATGAGCAGTTCTTC.

The sample holds a few counts of this clonotype. V gene TRBV6-6 combines with J gene TRBJ2-2; D ambiguous. Trimming removed 5 bases from V and 4 bases from J, with 14 bases in between. The V gene's germline CDR1 is MNHNY and CDR2 SVGAGI (reference sequence). This CDR3 is built from 15 residues. The CDR3 region is CASSEVGKGTGELFF. In nucleotides, the CDR3 is TGTGCCAGCAGTGAGGTGGGCAAAGGCACCGGGGAGCTGTTTTTT.

This clonotype was picked up a small number of times. This chain joins TRBV6-6 and TRBJ2-6; perhaps TRBD1 as D (6 bases). V was trimmed by 10 bases and J by 0 bases, leaving 16 bases between them. The CDR3 runs to 16 residues. Germline V gene lookup returns CDR1 MNHNY and CDR2 SVGAGI (reference sequence). CDR3 residues: CATCRDTPSGANVLTF. In DNA, the CDR3 is TGTGCCACCTGCCGGGACACCCCCTCTGGGGCCAACGTCCTGACTTTC.

This chain links TRBV14 with TRBJ2-5, with unresolved D. V was trimmed by 2 bases and J by 2 bases, leaving 9 bases between them. Germline lookup yields CDR1 SGHDN and CDR2 FVKESK. The CDR3 consists of 14 residues. Here the CDR3 DNA reads TGTGCCAGCAGCCAATTACAGATGCAAGAGACCCAGTACTTC. Translated: CASSQLQMQETQYF. Full variable domain (outside the CDR3, taken from reference TRBV14 and TRBJ2-5): EAGVTQFPSHSVIEKGQTVTLRCDPISGHDNLYWYRRVMGKEIKFLLHFVKESKQDESGMPNNRFLAERTGGTYSTLKVQPAELEDSGVYFCASSQLQMQETQYFGPGTRLLVL.

The chain is built from TRBV10-3 and TRBJ1-5; no reliable D call. Germline-derived CDR1 and CDR2 are ENHRY and SYGVKD. The CDR3 has 15 residues. Trimming took 0 bases from V and 3 from J, leaving 9 bases between them. DNA for the CDR3: TGTGCCATCAGTGAGTCGTCGTTGGACAATCAGCCCCAGCATTTT. Its translation: CAISESSLDNQPQHF.

This clonotype has more than one count but fewer than ten. The rearrangement joins TRBV7-2 to TRBJ1-5; D remains ambiguous. The CDR3 contains 14 residues. Germline CDR1 reads SGHTA; CDR2 reads FQGNSA. Trimming left V 5 bases short and J 0 bases short, with 8 bases between. This chain's CDR3 is CASSLSSSNQPQHF. CDR3 nucleotides: TGTGCCAGCAGCCTCAGTTCTAGCAATCAGCCCCAGCATTTT. Drawing the rest from reference TRBV7-2 and TRBJ1-5, the complete variable domain is GAGVSQSPSNKVTEKGKDVELRCDPISGHTALYWYRQSLGQGLEFLIYFQGNSAPDKSGLPSDRFSAERTGGSVSTLTIQRTQQEDSAVYLCASSLSSSNQPQHFGDGTRLSIL.

The chain couples TRBV10-2 to TRBJ1-1; 9 bases agree with TRBD1. With V trimmed by 7 bases and J by 5 bases, 8 bases remained unmatched. The CDR3 totals 14 residues. Germline V gene lookup returns CDR1 WSHSY and CDR2 SAAADI. The chain's CDR3 is CASIRQGGDTEAFF. CDR3 bases: TGCGCCAGCATTCGACAGGGGGGCGATACTGAAGCTTTCTTT.

This sequence joins TRBV23-1 and TRBJ1-6; 7 nucleotides match TRBD1. TRBV23-1 is treated as an ORF (open reading frame) with a function not yet certain. The CDR3 length is 14 residues. Germline trimming cut 3 bases from V and 11 bases from J; bases unmatched to any gene: 7. Here the CDR3 reads CASSHIIQGTPLHF. As DNA, the CDR3 is TGCGCCAGCAGTCATATTATACAGGGGACACCCCTCCACTTT.

The V call is TRBV5-4, the J call TRBJ1-1, with TRBD1 matching 7 bases. Germline values: CDR1 SGHNT, CDR2 YYREEE (reference sequence). The CDR3 loop spans 16 amino acids. Unmatched junction bases numbered 12, after V lost 4 bases and J lost 3 bases. CDR3 loop: CASSPGGAQGDTEAFF. DNA of the CDR3: TGTGCCAGCAGCCCAGGAGGGGCGCAGGGGGACACTGAAGCTTTCTTT.